One and the same sample provided the 19 T cell receptor beta chains below, sequenced in a study of T cells in Graves' hyperthyroidism and ophthalmopathy. RNA transcripts were the template for amplifying TCR beta CDR3 regions. An initial round of RT-PCR targeting the TCR CDR3 relied on the HTBI primer set. TCRdb called the multiplex PCR reads again in MiXCR, with one record for every CDR3 protein. This table has 250,000 to 300,000 distinct CDR3 sequences, roughly 13% appearing once. Sequencing used blood. These TCRs come from a woman aged 40 to 50 with Graves' hyperthyroidism.

To note about this clonotype: It may be a read error: a sequence one base away is much more abundant. This chain's CDR3 is CASSPSSSEETQHF. The CDR3 DNA follows: TGTGCCAGCTCACCATCGAGTAGCGAGGAGACCCAGCACTTC. The chain joins TRBV18 to TRBJ2-5; possible D gene TRBD2, 5 bases. CDR3 length: 14 residues. Germline loops: CDR1 KGHSH, CDR2 LQKENI.

This clonotype was seen only a few times. The chain has TRBV10-1 and TRBJ2-3; 7 nucleotides line up with TRBD1. CDR1 and CDR2 (germline): WNHNN, SYGVQD (reference sequence). The CDR3 sequence is 14 residues long. V was pared by 4 bases and J by 5 bases, with 6 bases of the junction left unmatched. The CDR3 loop reads CASSGGTAGDTQYF. The CDR3 bases are TGCGCCAGCAGTGGGGGGACAGCAGGAGATACGCAGTATTTT.

This clonotype occurred many times. CDR3 coding DNA: TGTGCCAGCAGCCCTGTCCGGGAAGGGGGCCATGGCTACACCTTC. Its translation is CASSPVREGGHGYTF. The chain is built from TRBV11-1 and TRBJ1-2; TRBD1 agrees at 7 bases. V lost 5 bases, J lost 6 bases, and 12 bases stayed unmatched. CDR1 and CDR2 (germline): SGHAT, FQDESV (reference sequence). The CDR3 runs to 15 residues.

This clonotype was seen a handful of times. The chain's CDR3 is CASSLFGTESHNYGYTF. CDR3 bases: TGTGCCAGCAGTTTATTCGGGACAGAATCCCACAACTATGGCTACACCTTC. The chain has TRBV28 and TRBJ1-2; 7 bases are shared with TRBD1. Germline CDR1 reads MDHEN; CDR2 reads SYDVKM. CDR3 length: 17 residues. J lost 2 bases, V lost 1 base, and 10 bases had no gene match.

The table lists this clonotype with many counts. V usage is TRBV6-1 and J usage is TRBJ1-2; TRBD1 might be the D (6 bases). CDR1 is MNHNS, CDR2 SASEGT, per germline. V lost 3 bases to trimming and J lost 0 bases, with 11 bases between them. The CDR3 totals 15 residues. DNA of the CDR3: TGTGCCAGCAGTGACCCGGGGGGCGCTAACTATGGCTACACCTTC. It specifies CASSDPGGANYGYTF.

At least ten counts were recorded for this clonotype. V usage is TRBV2 and J usage is TRBJ2-5; possibly TRBD2 for D (5 bases). Looked up from germline, CDR1 is SNHLY and CDR2 is FYNNEI. The V gene lost 1 base and the J gene lost 5 bases, with 11 bases spanning the gap. The CDR3 spans 14 residues. Here the CDR3 reads CASSEGGLRETQYF. The DNA for the CDR3 is TGTGCCAGCAGTGAAGGCGGGCTCAGGGAGACCCAGTACTTC.

The chain carries TRBV28 and TRBJ1-2; tentative D call: TRBD1 (6 bases). V dropped 2 bases and J dropped 4 bases, with 14 bases sitting between them. The CDR3 runs to 15 residues. CDR1 is MDHEN and CDR2 is SYDVKM in the germline V gene. The CDR3 DNA follows: TGTGCCAGCAGTTTAACAGGGTTTATAAGCTATGGCTACACCTTC. Its translation: CASSLTGFISYGYTF.

This chain uses TRBV24-1 with TRBJ2-3; 9 bases match TRBD2. The CDR3 contains 16 residues. Germline assignment: CDR1 KGHDR and CDR2 SFDVKD. Trimming cost V 2 bases and J 4 bases; bases outside gene matches: 6. The CDR3 nucleotides read TGTGCCACCAGTGATTGGAGCGGGAGGAACCCAGATACGCAGTATTTT. This codes for CATSDWSGRNPDTQYF.

This chain links TRBV10-3 with TRBJ2-3; D call uncertain. The V and J ends lost 4 bases and 1 base respectively, with 3 bases between them. Germline lookup yields CDR1 ENHRY and CDR2 SYGVKD. The CDR3 extends over 12 amino acids. The CDR3 protein is CAISAGTDTQYF. The CDR3 region has the DNA TGTGCCATCAGTGCCGGCACAGATACGCAGTATTTT.

This clonotype appeared many times. V usage is TRBV5-8 and J usage is TRBJ2-5, with TRBD1 identical over 9 bases. This CDR3 is built from 14 residues. Per germline, CDR1 SGHTS and CDR2 YDEGEE. V shed 3 bases and J 5 bases; nucleotides not matched to a gene: 5. The CDR3 reads CASSWEQGAETQYF. CDR3 bases: TGTGCCAGCAGCTGGGAACAGGGGGCCGAGACCCAGTACTTC.

This clonotype was seen many times. The rearrangement joins TRBV20-1 to TRBJ1-1, with D perhaps matching TRBD1 (6 bases). The germline V gene has CDR1 DFQATT and CDR2 SNEGSKA (reference sequence). The V and J ends lost 0 bases and 0 bases respectively, with 8 bases between them. This CDR3 region has 14 residues. The CDR3 spells CSAREGAMNTEAFF. CDR3 nucleotides: TGCAGTGCTAGAGAGGGGGCTATGAACACTGAAGCTTTCTTT.

This clonotype came up many times. The CDR3 loop is CATIGTGGENEQFF. CDR3 coding DNA: TGTGCCACCATTGGGACAGGGGGTGAGAATGAGCAGTTCTTC. The genes are TRBV24-1 and TRBJ2-1, with 11 nucleotides matching TRBD1. V dropped 8 bases and J dropped 7; count of bases not matched to a gene: 6. Germline V gene data show CDR1 as KGHDR and CDR2 as SFDVKD. This CDR3 contains 14 residues.

This clonotype appeared many times. J is TRBJ1-1 and V is TRBV5-8, with 10 bases aligning to TRBD1. The V and J ends lost 3 bases and 5 bases, in that order; junction bases with no gene match: 7. CDR3 size: 15 residues. The germline CDR1 and CDR2 sequences are SGHTS and YDEGEE. CDR3 protein: CASSWDRGRETEAFF. CDR3 in DNA: TGTGCCAGCAGCTGGGACAGGGGCCGAGAGACTGAAGCTTTCTTT.

On this clonotype: This could be a read error, since a much larger clone is one nucleotide away. This chain connects TRBV6-1 to TRBJ2-4, with 16 bases lining up with TRBD2. Germline V lookup: CDR1 MNHNS, CDR2 SASEGT. J was trimmed by 10 bases and V by 5 bases; bases with no gene match: 8. This CDR3 has 16 amino acids. The CDR3 here is CASSPGTSGRDDIQYF. In DNA form, the CDR3 reads TGTGCCAGCAGTCCCGGGACTAGCGGGAGGGATGATATTCAGTACTTC.

There are many counts of this clonotype. The rearrangement links TRBV6-1 to TRBJ2-7; D not resolved. The CDR3 runs to 13 residues. Germline V gene data show CDR1 as MNHNS and CDR2 as SASEGT. V was clipped by 6 bases and J by 3 bases, with 12 bases between them. The CDR3 bases are TGTGCCAGCAGGACTGGTATGGGCTACGAGCAGTACTTC. It is translated as CASRTGMGYEQYF.

This clonotype was counted many times. The J gene is TRBJ1-1, the V gene TRBV27; D might be TRBD1 (6 bases). Germline-derived CDR1 and CDR2 are MNHEY and SMNVEV (reference sequence). This CDR3 has 14 amino acids. V dropped 8 bases and J dropped 8 bases, with 21 bases sitting between them. The CDR3 loop reads CASLPLGGGVEAFF. CDR3 nucleotides: TGTGCCAGCCTCCCTCTGGGGGGGGGCGTAGAAGCTTTCTTT.

This clonotype was counted at least ten times. This rearrangement joins TRBV7-2 to TRBJ2-7; TRBD1 agrees at 10 bases. V lost 4 bases and J lost 4; bases outside the gene matches: 7. There are 15 residues in the CDR3. CDR1 and CDR2 (germline): SGHTA, FQGNSA. CDR3 DNA: TGTGCCAGCAGCTCCCCGGGACAGGGGATTTACGAGCAGTACTTC. The encoded protein is CASSSPGQGIYEQYF.

This clonotype was detected ten times or more. The chain has TRBV30 and TRBJ2-1, with D maybe TRBD2 (5 bases). The ends were cut back, 0 bases at V and 6 bases at J, with 15 bases in the middle. CDR3 length: 15 residues. Germline V CDR1 and CDR2: GTSNPN, SVGIG (reference sequence). CDR3 nucleotide sequence: TGTGCCTGGAGTGTACCAACGGGAAGGCTCAATGAGCAGTTCTTC. Amino acids: CAWSVPTGRLNEQFF.

This clonotype was counted ten times or more. The chain is built from TRBV11-2 and TRBJ2-1, with TRBD2 identical over 7 bases. The CDR3 runs 13 residues. Germline V gene data show CDR1 as SGHAT and CDR2 as FQNNGV. V shed 3 bases and J 9 bases; nucleotides not matched to a gene: 5. The CDR3 DNA reads TGTGCCAGCAGCTTGGGGGGGGAGATTGAGCAGTTCTTC. As protein: CASSLGGEIEQFF.